These T cell receptor beta chains were read from a single sample in a study of cytomegalovirus exposure and HLA in healthy donors. Sequencing used immunoSEQ multiplex PCR; TCRdb keeps in-frame clones, though not all of them. Among about 120,000 clones, 15% were seen once, and the ten largest hold 1.5% to 2%. Sequencing was performed on PBMCs. The receptors were sampled from a woman in her late teens or twenties in good health and CMV-seronegative. Both conserved end residues are part of each CDR3. The order of the fields is D gene, V gene, J gene, clone size, CDR3 protein, CDR3 DNA. A D gene is named only where the DNA matches it firmly. Size is stated for part of the rows, as once, few or many counts, or as a class when the clone is expanded.

D: .; V: TRBV7-8; J: TRBJ2-7; size: .; CDR3: CASSHRLHEQYF; DNA: TGTGCCAGCAGCCATCGACTCCACGAGCAGTACTTC
D: TRBD1; V: TRBV7-2; J: TRBJ2-7; size: .; CDR3: CASSLDPGTGRHEQYF; DNA: TGTGCCAGCAGCCTGGACCCCGGGACAGGGCGACACGAGCAGTACTTC
D: TRBD2; V: TRBV5-1; J: TRBJ2-5; size: .; CDR3: CASSTFPSGEQETQYF; DNA: TGCGCCAGCAGCACGTTCCCTAGCGGGGAGCAAGAGACCCAGTACTTC
D: .; V: TRBV2; J: TRBJ1-2; size: .; CDR3: CASSEGSYGYTF; DNA: TGTGCCAGCAGTGAGGGGAGCTATGGCTACACCTTC
D: .; V: TRBV19; J: TRBJ1-2; size: few; CDR3: CASSEQGEGYGYTF; DNA: TGTGCCAGTAGCGAACAGGGAGAGGGCTATGGCTACACCTTC
D: TRBD1; V: TRBV6-5; J: TRBJ1-1; size: .; CDR3: CASSYVRDRADTEAFF; DNA: TGTGCCAGCAGTTACGTCCGGGACAGGGCAGACACTGAAGCTTTCTTT
D: TRBD2; V: TRBV2; J: TRBJ2-7; size: .; CDR3: CASRPLAGAYEQYF; DNA: TGTGCCAGCAGACCTCTAGCGGGGGCCTACGAGCAGTACTTC
D: .; V: TRBV28; J: TRBJ1-5; size: few; CDR3: CASSYDRDFYSNQPQHF; DNA: TGTGCCAGCAGTTACGACCGGGACTTCTATAGCAATCAGCCCCAGCATTTT
D: TRBD1; V: TRBV27; J: TRBJ1-1; size: few; CDR3: CASSWTGQNTEAFF; DNA: TGTGCCAGCAGTTGGACAGGACAGAACACTGAAGCTTTCTTT
D: .; V: TRBV2; J: TRBJ1-4; size: once; CDR3: CASSMGRGAEKLFF; DNA: TGTGCCAGCAGTATGGGCCGGGGGGCTGAAAAACTGTTTTTT
D: TRBD2; V: TRBV7-8; J: TRBJ2-7; size: .; CDR3: CASSSPAGTSGGSPYEQYF; DNA: TGTGCCAGCAGCTCGCCTGCCGGGACTAGCGGGGGGAGCCCCTACGAGCAGTACTTC
D: .; V: TRBV2; J: TRBJ2-7; size: few; CDR3: CASSVRAASYEQYF; DNA: TGTGCCAGCAGTGTGAGGGCGGCATCCTACGAGCAGTACTTC
D: .; V: TRBV6-5; J: TRBJ1-4; size: few; CDR3: CASSYSIESPRRLFF; DNA: TGTGCCAGCAGTTACAGCATCGAGTCCCCCCGGAGACTGTTTTTT
D: TRBD2; V: TRBV7-8; J: TRBJ2-5; size: .; CDR3: CASSLVLAGAQETQYF; DNA: TGTGCCAGCAGCTTAGTACTAGCGGGGGCCCAAGAGACCCAGTACTTC
D: .; V: TRBV10-3; J: TRBJ1-1; size: .; CDR3: CAISVGQMNTEAFF; DNA: TGTGCCATCAGTGTTGGGCAGATGAACACTGAAGCTTTCTTT
D: TRBD1; V: TRBV29-1; J: TRBJ2-7; size: few; CDR3: CSVYPGQGSYEQYF; DNA: TGCAGCGTCTACCCCGGACAGGGGTCCTACGAGCAGTACTTC
D: TRBD1; V: TRBV7-9; J: TRBJ2-1; size: few; CDR3: CASSADRGFTEQFF; DNA: TGTGCCAGCAGCGCGGACAGGGGGTTTACTGAGCAGTTCTTC
D: TRBD2; V: TRBV9; J: TRBJ2-3; size: .; CDR3: CASSLTSGGAKDTQYF; DNA: TGTGCCAGCAGCCTTACTAGCGGGGGGGCCAAAGATACGCAGTATTTT
D: TRBD1; V: TRBV19; J: TRBJ1-2; size: .; CDR3: CASSMRDRGVYGYTF; DNA: TGTGCCAGTAGTATGCGGGACAGGGGTGTATATGGCTACACCTTC
D: .; V: TRBV5-4; J: TRBJ2-5; size: few; CDR3: CASSPTWRGETQYF; DNA: TGTGCCAGCAGCCCTACCTGGCGCGGGGAGACCCAGTACTTC
D: .; V: TRBV28; J: TRBJ1-1; size: .; CDR3: CASSSFYTEAFF; DNA: TGTGCCAGCAGTTCCTTTTACACTGAAGCTTTCTTT
D: TRBD2; V: TRBV13; J: TRBJ2-7; size: few; CDR3: CASSPGGGRADEQYF; DNA: TGTGCCAGCAGCCCCGGCGGCGGGAGGGCCGACGAGCAGTACTTC
D: .; V: TRBV10-1; J: TRBJ1-1; size: few; CDR3: CASSGRGNTEAFF; DNA: TGCGCCAGCTCGGGCAGGGGGAACACTGAAGCTTTCTTT
D: TRBD1; V: TRBV19; J: TRBJ2-6; size: .; CDR3: CASSEGQGWGANVLTF; DNA: TGTGCCAGTAGTGAGGGACAGGGTTGGGGGGCCAACGTCCTGACTTTC
D: .; V: TRBV19; J: TRBJ2-2; size: .; CDR3: CASSNRDPVPGELFF; DNA: TGTGCCAGTAGCAACAGGGACCCCGTACCTGGGGAGCTGTTTTTT
D: .; V: TRBV14; J: TRBJ1-2; size: .; CDR3: CASSQGLYGYTF; DNA: TGTGCCAGCAGCCAGGGACTCTATGGCTACACCTTC
D: TRBD1; V: TRBV7-9; J: TRBJ1-6; size: .; CDR3: CASSLPSTGVNSPLHF; DNA: TGTGCCAGCAGCTTACCCTCGACAGGGGTCAATTCACCCCTCCACTTT
D: TRBD2; V: TRBV5-4; J: TRBJ2-7; size: .; CDR3: CASTLSGGSNYEQYF; DNA: TGTGCCAGCACCCTTTCCGGCGGGAGTAATTACGAGCAGTACTTC
D: TRBD2; V: TRBV13; J: TRBJ2-7; size: few; CDR3: CASSLGTSSEQYF; DNA: TGTGCCAGCAGCCTCGGGACTAGTTCCGAGCAGTACTTC
D: .; V: TRBV2; J: TRBJ1-3; size: few; CDR3: CASSTGSHSGNTIYF; DNA: TGTGCCAGCAGTACAGGGTCCCACTCTGGAAACACCATATATTTT
D: TRBD2; V: TRBV27; J: TRBJ2-7; size: few; CDR3: CASSLNGLAGGLNEQYF; DNA: TGTGCCAGCAGTCTTAACGGACTAGCGGGTGGCCTGAACGAGCAGTACTTC
D: .; V: TRBV5-6; J: TRBJ2-2; size: many; CDR3: CASSLVAQANTGELFF; DNA: TGTGCCAGCAGCTTGGTGGCGCAGGCGAACACCGGGGAGCTGTTTTTT
D: TRBD2; V: TRBV5-4; J: TRBJ2-7; size: few; CDR3: CASSLGTSGWSYEQYF; DNA: TGTGCCAGCAGCTTAGGGACTAGCGGGTGGTCCTACGAGCAGTACTTC
D: TRBD2; V: TRBV30; J: TRBJ2-1; size: few; CDR3: CAWGTSGYDGEQFF; DNA: TGTGCCTGGGGGACTAGCGGGTATGACGGTGAGCAGTTCTTC
D: .; V: TRBV30; J: TRBJ2-7; size: few; CDR3: CAWNTLGYSRDKNTYEQYF; DNA: TGTGCCTGGAATACCCTGGGGTACAGTCGGGACAAAAACACCTACGAGCAGTACTTC
D: .; V: TRBV5-8; J: TRBJ2-7; size: few; CDR3: CASSSTGFSYEQYF; DNA: TGTGCCAGCAGCTCGACAGGTTTCTCCTACGAGCAGTACTTC
D: TRBD2; V: TRBV29-1; J: TRBJ2-7; size: few; CDR3: CSVEVGTGGSYEQYF; DNA: TGCAGCGTTGAAGTTGGGACGGGGGGCTCCTACGAGCAGTACTTC
D: .; V: TRBV7-9; J: TRBJ2-3; size: few; CDR3: CASSNTDTQYF; DNA: TGTGCCAGCAGTAACACAGATACGCAGTATTTT